Reported below is one T cell receptor beta chain. This sample is part of a study of blood T cell repertoires in COVID-19. At the level of the study: COVID-19 samples collected from the United States, Italy and Spain covered acute and convalescent phases.

The CDR3 contains 15 residues. Trimming pared 4 bases from V and 0 bases from J, leaving 12 bases between. CDR1 is MGHDK, CDR2 SYGVNS, per germline. Here immunoSEQ multiplex PCR was the method, and the copy in TCRdb shows in-frame clones only, minus some. The data contain over 150,000 clones, 75% to 90% of them singletons. Source material: PBMCs or T cells enriched from blood (not recorded which). The TCR comes from a man aged 40-49 years who had recovered from COVID-19. This chain joins TRBV25-1 and TRBJ1-1, with TRBD1 as a possible D gene (5 bases). CDR3 nucleotides: TGTGCCAGCAGTGGCCCCGACAGAATGAACACTGAAGCTTTCTTT. Residues: CASSGPDRMNTEAFF.